This is a list of T cell receptor beta chains from one sample in a study of cytomegalovirus exposure and HLA in healthy donors. Measured with immunoSEQ multiplex PCR; TCRdb has only the in-frame clones, and not every one. The sample holds under 200,000 clones, around 76% seen once. The sample was PBMCs. The source of these receptors is a woman in her 30s in good health and CMV-seropositive. Each CDR3 is given with its conserved first and last residue. A D gene is named only where the DNA matches it firmly. Not every row has a clone size; where given, it reads once, few, many or a size class.

J,D,V,size,CDR3,DNA
TRBJ2-7,-,TRBV7-2,-,CASSSPGSYEQYF,TGTGCCAGCAGCTCCCCCGGCTCCTACGAGCAGTACTTC
TRBJ1-6,TRBD1,TRBV5-1,once,CASRGDSIIRPLHF,TGCGCCAGCAGGGGGGACAGTATAATTCGACCCCTCCACTTT
TRBJ1-2,TRBD1,TRBV27,-,CASSLSIRGQGIGGYTF,TGTGCCAGCAGTTTATCGATACGGGGACAGGGGATAGGAGGCTACACCTTC
TRBJ1-2,TRBD1,TRBV27,-,CASSYRGIHGYTF,TGTGCCAGCAGCTACAGGGGAATCCATGGCTACACCTTC
TRBJ2-2,-,TRBV5-1,-,CASSLVERGATGELFF,TGCGCCAGCAGCTTGGTTGAGCGAGGTGCCACCGGGGAGCTGTTTTTT
TRBJ2-3,-,TRBV30,-,CAWTKTGHTQYF,TGTGCCTGGACAAAAACAGGGCATACGCAGTATTTT
TRBJ1-5,-,TRBV7-2,-,CASSPGGAVDQPQHF,TGTGCCAGCAGCCCCGGAGGGGCCGTGGATCAGCCCCAGCATTTT
TRBJ1-4,TRBD1,TRBV30,-,CAWIPQGEETNEKLFF,TGTGCCTGGATTCCTCAGGGGGAGGAGACTAATGAAAAACTGTTTTTT
TRBJ1-1,-,TRBV29-1,-,CSCRTGLTEAFF,TGCAGCTGCAGGACGGGACTCACTGAAGCTTTCTTT
TRBJ1-6,-,TRBV5-1,-,CASSPQPRQVLRQVYNSPLHF,TGCGCCAGCAGCCCACAACCTCGACAGGTTCTCCGGCAAGTCTATAATTCACCCCTCCACTTT
TRBJ2-7,-,TRBV6-1,-,CASSGSEGGFWDYEQYF,TGTGCCAGCAGTGGATCTGAAGGAGGTTTCTGGGACTACGAGCAGTACTTC
TRBJ1-2,-,TRBV19,-,CASSSHRSGYTF,TGTGCCAGTAGTTCACACAGGAGCGGCTACACCTTC
TRBJ2-5,TRBD1,TRBV27,-,CASSFRGTAEETQYF,TGTGCCAGCAGTTTCCGAGGGACAGCGGAAGAGACCCAGTACTTC
TRBJ2-1,TRBD1,TRBV5-1,-,CASSLVGQGFEQFF,TGCGCCAGCAGCTTGGTTGGACAGGGGTTTGAGCAGTTCTTC
TRBJ1-1,TRBD1,TRBV27,-,CASSGGTGGNTEAFF,TGTGCCAGCAGTGGAGGGACAGGGGGGAACACTGAAGCTTTCTTT
TRBJ1-5,-,TRBV28,once,CASSLGSGDQPQHF,TGTGCCAGCAGCTTGGGTTCGGGGGATCAGCCCCAGCATTTT
TRBJ2-7,-,TRBV28,-,CASSLMGPVGEQYF,TGTGCCAGCAGTTTAATGGGGCCTGTCGGCGAGCAGTACTTC